This T cell receptor beta chain was recovered during a study of blood T cell repertoires in COVID-19. The germline gives CDR1 GTSNPN, CDR2 SVGIG (reference sequence). V lost 3 bases, J lost 6 bases, and 18 bases lay in between. The CDR3 spans 15 residues. This clone was recorded once. Some clones are missing from TCRdb's copy, which holds only in-frame ones; the method was immunoSEQ multiplex PCR. The sample holds around 190,000 clones, approximately 80% seen once. The sequenced material came from peripheral blood. The TCR comes from a woman aged 45-59 years with acute or convalescent COVID-19. The rearrangement uses TRBV30 and TRBJ2-1; tentatively, D is TRBD1 (6 bases). The CDR3 DNA reads TGTGCCTGGAGGGGAAGTCCAGGGACACTCAATGAGCAGTTCTTC. It codes for CAWRGSPGTLNEQFF.